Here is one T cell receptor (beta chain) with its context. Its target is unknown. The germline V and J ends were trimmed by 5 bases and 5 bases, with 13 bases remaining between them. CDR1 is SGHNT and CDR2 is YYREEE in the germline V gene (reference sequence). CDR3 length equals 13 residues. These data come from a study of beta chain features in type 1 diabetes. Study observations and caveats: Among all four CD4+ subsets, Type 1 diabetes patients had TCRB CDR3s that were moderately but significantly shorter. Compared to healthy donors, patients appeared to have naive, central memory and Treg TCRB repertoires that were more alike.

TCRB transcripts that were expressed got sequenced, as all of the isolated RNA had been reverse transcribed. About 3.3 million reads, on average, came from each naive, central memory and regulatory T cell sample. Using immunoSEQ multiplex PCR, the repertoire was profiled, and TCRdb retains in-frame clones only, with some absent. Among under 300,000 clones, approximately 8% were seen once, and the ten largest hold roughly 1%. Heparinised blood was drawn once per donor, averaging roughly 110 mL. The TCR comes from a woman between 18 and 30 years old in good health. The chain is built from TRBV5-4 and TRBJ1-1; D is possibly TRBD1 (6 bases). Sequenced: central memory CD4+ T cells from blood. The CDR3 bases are TGTGCCAGCAGTCTTTCAGGGGCAACTGAAGCTTTCTTT. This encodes CASSLSGATEAFF.